The 7 T cell receptor beta chains in this list originate from one sample, sequenced in a study of blood T cell repertoires in COVID-19. Generated by immunoSEQ multiplex PCR, the TCRdb table keeps only in-frame clones and is missing some. The sample holds roughly 120,000 clones, around nine tenths seen once. Source material: peripheral blood. The receptors here all came from a man aged 35-49 years with acute or convalescent COVID-19.

The chain has TRBV5-4 and TRBJ1-2; 7 nucleotides match TRBD1. V lost 3 bases to trimming and J lost 3 bases; unmatched junction nucleotides: 5. Germline V gene sequence: CDR1 SGHNT, CDR2 YYREEE (reference sequence). The length of the CDR3 is 14 residues. The DNA of the CDR3 is TGTGCCAGCAGCTGGGGGGACAGAGACTATGGCTACACCTTC. Its translation: CASSWGDRDYGYTF. Complete variable domain (other parts from reference TRBV5-4 and TRBJ1-2): ETGVTQSPTHLIKTRGQQVTLRCSSQSGHNTVSWYQQALGQGPQFIFQYYREEENGRGNFPPRFSGLQFPNYSSELNVNALELDDSALYLCASSWGDRDYGYTFGSGTRLTVV.

This clone appeared a few times. The V gene is TRBV18, the J gene TRBJ2-2; D remains unclear. The germline V and J ends were trimmed by 3 bases and 1 base, with 3 bases remaining between them. This CDR3 has 13 residues. Germline V gene data show CDR1 as KGHSH and CDR2 as LQKENI. The CDR3 loop reads CASSPQNTGELFF. The CDR3 DNA reads TGTGCCAGCTCACCTCAGAACACCGGGGAGCTGTTTTTT.

The V and J genes are TRBV5-1 and TRBJ2-1, with D possibly being TRBD1 (6 bases). V shed 4 bases and J shed 8 bases, with 13 bases lying between them. CDR3 length: 13 amino acids. Germline-derived CDR1 and CDR2 are SGHRS and YFSETQ. This chain's CDR3 is CASSVPTGYEQFF. For the CDR3, the DNA is TGCGCCAGCAGCGTCCCAACAGGGTATGAGCAGTTCTTC.

The CDR3 here is CASSRTGFTEAFF. The CDR3 bases are TGTGCCAGTAGTAGGACAGGGTTCACTGAAGCTTTCTTT. V is TRBV19 and J is TRBJ1-1, with 8 bases that match TRBD1. Trimming cost V 4 bases and J 4 bases; bases outside gene matches: 2. CDR1 and CDR2 (germline): LNHDA, SQIVND (reference sequence). The CDR3 sequence is 13 residues long.

This chain connects TRBV4-1 to TRBJ1-4, with D possibly TRBD1 on 5 matching bases. The germline V and J ends were trimmed by 0 bases and 4 bases, with 9 bases remaining between them. Germline V lookup: CDR1 MGHRA, CDR2 YSYEKL. The CDR3 has 15 amino acids. The CDR3 loop is CASSQDPGINEKLFF. CDR3 nucleotides: TGCGCCAGCAGCCAAGATCCAGGGATTAATGAAAAACTGTTTTTT.

The rearrangement joins TRBV4-3 to TRBJ2-1; TRBD2 agrees at 7 bases. This CDR3 is built from 18 residues. Germline CDR1 is LGHNA and CDR2 is YSLEER. Trimming took 1 base from V and 4 from J; bases not matched to a gene: 13. In DNA, the CDR3 is TGCGCCAGCAGCCAAGTATTCGATCGGGGGGTACAATACAATGAGCAGTTCTTC. Translation: CASSQVFDRGVQYNEQFF.

The rearrangement joins TRBV15 to TRBJ1-5; D is perhaps TRBD1 (5 bases). Trimming left V 3 bases short and J 2 bases short, with 17 bases between. The CDR3 length is 17 residues. The germline V gene has CDR1 LNHNV and CDR2 YYDKDF (reference sequence). CDR3 DNA sequence: TGTGCCACCAGCAGCGACCCGGGACTGGGAGGCAATCAGCCCCAGCATTTT. Translating gives CATSSDPGLGGNQPQHF.